Below, 16 T cell receptor beta chains from the same sample are listed, as sequenced in a study of T cell responses to AZD1222 COVID-19 vaccine (dated by TCRdb to the early 2020s). The library was prepared using the immunoSEQ multiplex PCR assay. TCRdb limited this immuneACCESS table to in-frame rearrangements with V and J called. A share of clones is missing; checked studies link under half to unresolved V genes, and the rest is unexplained. The sample table contains around 140,000 clones; only one count was recorded for 92% of them. The top ten clones comprise approximately 4.8% of the sample. Taken with the paper, the label for time point translates to: baseline before first vaccination. The starting material was peripheral blood, obtained on day 0 of AZD1222 vaccination. The origin of the receptors is an adult in good health.

The rearrangement uses TRBV7-9 and TRBJ1-3; D is uncertain. Germline CDR1 is SEHNR and CDR2 is FQNEAQ (reference sequence). The CDR3 has 15 amino acids. The ends were cut back, 5 bases at V and 0 bases at J, with 11 bases in the middle. The CDR3, as DNA: TGTGCCAGCAGCCCGGACTGGAGCTCTGGAAACACCATATATTTT. The encoded protein is CASSPDWSSGNTIYF.

This sequence joins TRBV9 and TRBJ1-5; D unresolved. Germline values: CDR1 SGDLS, CDR2 YYNGEE. The CDR3 extends over 14 amino acids. Trimming removed 0 bases at V and 2 bases at J, with 6 bases between. The CDR3, as DNA: TGTGCCAGCAGCGTAGGCCCCGGCAATCAGCCCCAGCATTTT. Amino acid sequence: CASSVGPGNQPQHF.

This clone was counted only a few times. The chain is built from TRBV7-9 and TRBJ1-4, with 9 bases fitting TRBD1. Germline V lookup: CDR1 SEHNR, CDR2 FQNEAQ (reference sequence). The CDR3 runs 16 residues. Unmatched junction bases numbered 8, after V lost 6 bases and J lost 3 bases. The chain's CDR3 is CASSRPQGASNEKLFF. The CDR3, as DNA: TGTGCCAGCAGTCGACCACAGGGGGCGTCTAATGAAAAACTGTTTTTT.

V and J are TRBV19 and TRBJ2-3, with 9 bases identical to TRBD1. V was pared by 4 bases and J by 3 bases, with 2 bases of the junction left unmatched. CDR3 length equals 14 residues. Germline CDR1 and CDR2: LNHDA and SQIVND (reference sequence). CDR3 loop: CASSTTGGTDTQYF. Here the CDR3 DNA reads TGTGCCAGTAGTACGACAGGGGGAACAGATACGCAGTATTTT.

The chain combines TRBV14 with TRBJ2-7; unclear D gene. CDR1 is SGHDN and CDR2 is FVKESK in the germline V gene. This CDR3 has 17 amino acids. The V end lost 0 bases, the J end lost 0 bases, and 15 bases lay between the germline ends. The CDR3 coding sequence is TGTGCCAGCAGCCAAGATCTGCGTTCGGCTAGCTCCTACGAGCAGTACTTC. Protein product: CASSQDLRSASSYEQYF.

CDR3 protein: CASSLVGRQGSNTEAFF. CDR3 sequence (DNA): TGTGCCAGCAGCTTAGTTGGGAGACAGGGATCGAACACTGAAGCTTTCTTT. The chain is built from TRBV11-2 and TRBJ1-1, with 7 bases matching TRBD1. CDR3 size: 17 residues. Trimming cost V 1 base and J 1 base; bases outside gene matches: 9. CDR1 is SGHAT and CDR2 is FQNNGV in the germline V gene.

The chain is built from TRBV5-1 and TRBJ2-5, with 10 nucleotides matching TRBD1. CDR1 is SGHRS, CDR2 YFSETQ, per germline. The CDR3 length is 16 residues. With V trimmed by 4 bases and J by 5 bases, 11 bases remained unmatched. As DNA, the CDR3 is TGCGCCAGCAGCCCAACAGGGACAGGGGTCTGGGAGACCCAGTACTTC. This sequence encodes CASSPTGTGVWETQYF.

DNA for the CDR3: TGTGCCAGCAGCCAAGGGTCCCCGGGGTACGAGCAGTACTTC. Encoded protein: CASSQGSPGYEQYF. J is TRBJ2-7 and V is TRBV3-1 (or the pseudogene TRBV3-2), with D maybe TRBD2 (5 bases). V was cut by 1 base and J by 4 bases, with 11 bases left in between. CDR1 is LGHDT, CDR2 YNNKEL, per germline (reference sequence). There are 14 residues in the CDR3.

The gene calls are TRBV19 and TRBJ1-5; 7 bases match TRBD1. V gave up 3 bases and J gave up 6 bases; unmatched junction bases: 17. The CDR3 covers 18 residues. From germline, CDR1 is LNHDA and CDR2 SQIVND (reference sequence). The CDR3 DNA is TGTGCCAGTAGTATCCGCAGGGGGGATTTGCTGGGGCGTCAGCCCCAGCATTTT. The encoded protein is CASSIRRGDLLGRQPQHF.

This sequence joins TRBV18 and TRBJ1-1, with TRBD1 identical over 8 bases. V lost 4 bases, J lost 1 base, and 5 bases stayed unmatched. Germline V gene sequence: CDR1 KGHSH, CDR2 LQKENI. The CDR3 is 15 residues long. The DNA for the CDR3 is TGTGCCAGCTCACTTCTACAGGGGGAGAACACTGAAGCTTTCTTT. Translating gives CASSLLQGENTEAFF.

V is TRBV28 and J is TRBJ1-5, with D tentatively TRBD1 (6 bases). This CDR3 has 13 residues. The V gene's germline CDR1 is MDHEN and CDR2 SYDVKM. Trimming left V 10 bases short and J 4 bases short, with 14 bases between. The CDR3 DNA reads as TGTGCCACCAGGAGGGGGGCAAATCAGCCCCAGCATTTT. It translates to CATRRGANQPQHF. Variable domain in full (rest from reference TRBV28 and TRBJ1-5): DVKVTQSSRYLVKRTGEKVFLECVQDMDHENMFWYRQDPGLGLRLIYFSYDVKMKEKGDIPEGYSVSREKKERFSLILESASTNQTSMYLCATRRGANQPQHFGDGTRLSIL.

This sequence joins TRBV28 and TRBJ1-1; 7 positions agree with TRBD1. Trimming cost V 6 bases and J 4 bases; bases outside gene matches: 5. This CDR3 is built from 13 residues. Germline V gene lookup returns CDR1 MDHEN and CDR2 SYDVKM. CDR3 amino acids: CASRLQGSTEAFF. As DNA, the CDR3 is TGTGCCAGCAGACTACAGGGGAGCACTGAAGCTTTCTTT.

The chain uses TRBV2 and TRBJ2-1, with 7 positions matching TRBD2. CDR3 length: 14 residues. Unmatched junction bases numbered 13, after V lost 9 bases and J lost 8 bases. CDR1 and CDR2 from the germline V gene are SNHLY and FYNNEI. The CDR3: CASIARAGFYEQFF. The DNA for the CDR3 is TGTGCCAGTATTGCCAGAGCGGGATTCTATGAGCAGTTCTTC.

The chain is built from TRBV14 and TRBJ2-1, with a possible D match to TRBD1 (5 bases). Deletions cut 2 bases from V and 8 bases from J, with 10 bases between. The CDR3 is made up of 13 amino acids. Germline CDR1 and CDR2: SGHDN and FVKESK. The chain's CDR3 is CASSQFQGYEQFF. The CDR3 nucleotides are TGTGCCAGCAGCCAATTCCAGGGCTATGAGCAGTTCTTC.

V gene TRBV28 combines with J gene TRBJ2-7, with 7 bases that match TRBD2. In germline, CDR1 is MDHEN, CDR2 SYDVKM. The ends lost 5 bases at V and 3 bases at J; junction bases unmatched: 10. The CDR3 sequence is 15 residues long. The CDR3 reads CASSLSYSGHYEQYF. In nucleotides, the CDR3 is TGTGCCAGCAGTCTATCATATAGCGGGCACTACGAGCAGTACTTC.

The table lists this clone with a few counts. The chain couples TRBV15 to TRBJ2-3; D call uncertain. The CDR3 contains 13 residues. Trimming removed 0 bases from V and 6 bases from J, with 7 bases in between. Germline CDR1 reads LNHNV; CDR2 reads YYDKDF (reference sequence). The CDR3 DNA reads TGTGCCACCAGCAGAGATTTGCCGGATACGCAGTATTTT. Its protein product is CATSRDLPDTQYF.